Shown below are 21 T cell receptor beta chains from a single sample sequenced in a study of T cell responses to AZD1222 COVID-19 vaccine. Here immunoSEQ multiplex PCR was the method, and the copy in TCRdb shows in-frame clones only, minus some. The sample shows roughly 67,000 clones, 88% of them seen only once. The source was peripheral blood, collected on day 0 of AZD1222 vaccination. The source is an adult in good health.

V usage is TRBV20-1 and J usage is TRBJ1-1, with D unclear. V was pared by 3 bases and J by 3 bases, with 17 bases between. The CDR3 length is 15 residues. Germline V gives CDR1 DFQATT, CDR2 SNEGSKA (reference sequence). CDR3 loop: CSASYSMPGHTEAFF. CDR3 coding DNA: TGCAGTGCTAGTTATTCGATGCCGGGTCACACTGAAGCTTTCTTT.

V and J are TRBV19 and TRBJ1-4; TRBD1 aligns across 7 bases. This CDR3 is built from 14 residues. Germline V gene sequence: CDR1 LNHDA, CDR2 SQIVND (reference sequence). The V segment lost 7 bases and the J segment 10 bases; nucleotides outside the gene matches: 12. The CDR3 spells CASTNQGDRGKLFF. The CDR3 DNA reads TGTGCCAGTACCAATCAGGGGGACCGTGGAAAACTGTTTTTT.

The J gene is TRBJ2-7, the V gene TRBV27; 7 bases line up with TRBD1. Trimming cost V 6 bases and J 7 bases; bases outside gene matches: 15. CDR1 and CDR2 from the germline V gene are MNHEY and SMNVEV (reference sequence). This CDR3 comprises 15 residues. The CDR3, as DNA: TGTGCCAGCAGCCAAAAACCGGGACAGTCCTTAGAGCAGTACTTC. The encoded protein is CASSQKPGQSLEQYF.

The rearrangement links TRBV2 to TRBJ2-5; TRBD1 is a possible D gene (6 bases). Germline V CDR1 and CDR2: SNHLY, FYNNEI. The V end was cut by 6 bases, the J end by 3 bases, with 11 bases between. The CDR3 has 13 residues. The CDR3 protein is CASSGTIEETQYF. The DNA for the CDR3 is TGTGCCAGCAGCGGGACAATAGAAGAGACCCAGTACTTC.

The gene calls are TRBV5-6 and TRBJ1-6; 7 bases are shared with TRBD1. This CDR3 contains 17 residues. Germline values: CDR1 SGHDT, CDR2 YYEEEE. The J segment lost 9 bases and the V segment lost 2 bases, leaving 14 bases of the junction unmatched. This CDR3 is CASSFRQGDLFFSPLHF. The CDR3 DNA is TGTGCCAGCAGCTTCCGACAGGGCGATCTTTTTTTTTCACCCCTCCACTTT.

The genes are TRBV14 and TRBJ2-7; possible D gene TRBD1, 5 bases. CDR1 and CDR2 (germline): SGHDN, FVKESK. The CDR3 contains 14 residues. V was shortened by 3 bases and J by 3 bases, with 12 bases between the two germline ends. The CDR3 protein is CASSHSPGNYEQYF. In DNA form, the CDR3 reads TGTGCCAGCAGCCATTCTCCAGGGAACTACGAGCAGTACTTC.

This clone was found a few times. The chain recombines TRBV5-6 with TRBJ2-7, with 10 bases that match TRBD1. Germline trimming cut 2 bases from V and 4 bases from J; bases unmatched to any gene: 6. Per germline, CDR1 SGHDT and CDR2 YYEEEE. CDR3 length: 15 residues. The CDR3 bases are TGTGCCAGCAGCTTCTGGGACAGGGGTGGTTACGAGCAGTACTTC. Its protein is CASSFWDRGGYEQYF.

This clone was detected only a few times. The CDR3 coding sequence is TGCAGTGCTAATGATAGACTAGCGGGACATAACACCGGGGAGCTGTTTTTT. Translated: CSANDRLAGHNTGELFF. The genes are TRBV20-1 and TRBJ2-2, with TRBD2 identical over 11 bases. Looked up from germline, CDR1 is DFQATT and CDR2 is SNEGSKA (reference sequence). The CDR3 consists of 17 residues. V lost 4 bases to trimming and J lost 2 bases; unmatched junction nucleotides: 9.

This clone was detected once. V gene TRBV28 combines with J gene TRBJ1-1; D gene uncertain. V was pared by 3 bases and J by 4 bases, with 9 bases between. The germline gives CDR1 MDHEN, CDR2 SYDVKM. The CDR3 is 13 residues long. CDR3 DNA sequence: TGTGCCAGCAGTTTCCGACTTAGCACTGAAGCTTTCTTT. It codes for CASSFRLSTEAFF.

The chain joins TRBV11-2 to TRBJ2-1; D call uncertain. This CDR3 region has 12 residues. CDR1 is SGHAT, CDR2 FQNNGV, per germline. Between the trimmed V and J ends, which lost 5 bases and 10 bases, there was a span of 12 bases. The CDR3 DNA follows: TGTGCCAGCAGCCCCCCGAACCCGGAGCAGTTCTTC. Translation gives CASSPPNPEQFF.

This chain connects TRBV4-3 to TRBJ2-6; perhaps TRBD2 as D (5 bases). The CDR3 runs 16 residues. V dropped 0 bases and J dropped 3 bases, with 9 bases sitting between them. Germline values: CDR1 LGHNA, CDR2 YSLEER. CDR3 coding DNA: TGCGCCAGCAGCCAAGATACGGGGTTTGGGGCCAACGTCCTGACTTTC. This encodes CASSQDTGFGANVLTF.

This clone came up a few times. The gene calls are TRBV11-2 and TRBJ1-6; TRBD1 matches at 7 bases. The ends lost 10 bases at V and 5 bases at J; junction bases unmatched: 8. This CDR3 is built from 14 residues. Germline V gene data show CDR1 as SGHAT and CDR2 as FQNNGV. The CDR3 coding sequence is TGTGCCACCAACAGGGGTTGGGATAATTCACCCCTCCACTTT. Residues: CATNRGWDNSPLHF.

This chain joins TRBV7-3 and TRBJ2-1; D remains ambiguous. The CDR3 runs 13 residues. V lost 5 bases and J lost 5, with 10 bases in between. Germline V gene sequence: CDR1 SGHTA, CDR2 FQGTGA. CDR3 protein: CASSPQTNNEQFF. Written as DNA, the CDR3 is TGTGCCAGCAGCCCCCAAACAAACAATGAGCAGTTCTTC.

The V gene is TRBV4-3, the J gene TRBJ2-1, with 9 bases that match TRBD2. Unmatched junction bases numbered 8, after V lost 1 base and J lost 4 bases. This CDR3 has 17 amino acids. Germline CDR1 reads LGHNA; CDR2 reads YSLEER. Written as DNA, the CDR3 is TGCGCCAGCAGCCAAGTTTTGCGGGGGGGCTCGTACAATGAGCAGTTCTTC. Translating it yields CASSQVLRGGSYNEQFF.

This clone has a single count. The chain carries TRBV2 and TRBJ2-5; 10 bases are shared with TRBD2. The germline CDR1 and CDR2 sequences are SNHLY and FYNNEI. This CDR3 comprises 16 residues. J was trimmed by 4 bases and V by 6 bases; bases with no gene match: 11. CDR3 coding DNA: TGTGCCAGCAGCGAACCCCTAGCGGGAGTTCGAGAGACCCAGTACTTC. It is translated as CASSEPLAGVRETQYF.

The chain uses TRBV28 and TRBJ2-7, with D unclear. The CDR3 is made up of 12 amino acids. V was trimmed by 10 bases and J by 5 bases, leaving 15 bases between them. Germline values: CDR1 MDHEN, CDR2 SYDVKM. CDR3 coding DNA: TGTGCCACCGGCCCTCACGACCACGAGCAGTACTTC. This sequence encodes CATGPHDHEQYF.

This chain uses TRBV24-1 with TRBJ1-2, with D perhaps TRBD1 (6 bases). V lost 3 bases to trimming and J lost 5 bases, with 12 bases between them. Germline assignment: CDR1 KGHDR and CDR2 SFDVKD. This CDR3 is built from 14 residues. The CDR3: CATSDPQQGYGYTF. Here the CDR3 DNA reads TGTGCCACCAGTGATCCTCAACAGGGATATGGCTACACCTTC.

The rearrangement links TRBV7-3 to TRBJ1-1, with no clear D. The CDR3 extends over 13 amino acids. Trimming removed 5 bases from V and 5 bases from J, with 12 bases in between. Germline-derived CDR1 and CDR2 are SGHTA and FQGTGA. CDR3 region: CASSVRWGTEAFF. CDR3 coding DNA: TGTGCCAGCAGCGTTAGGTGGGGTACTGAAGCTTTCTTT.

The chain is built from TRBV28 and TRBJ2-7, with 8 bases fitting TRBD2. This CDR3 has 14 residues. With 6 bases clipped from V and 3 bases from J, the junction kept 7 bases outside the gene matches. Germline CDR1 is MDHEN and CDR2 is SYDVKM. The CDR3 sequence is CASRPGLVVYEQYF. CDR3 nucleotides: TGTGCCAGCAGGCCGGGACTAGTAGTCTACGAGCAGTACTTC.

V is TRBV7-9 and J is TRBJ1-5; a possible D gene is TRBD1 (6 bases). The length of the CDR3 is 16 residues. Germline loops: CDR1 SEHNR, CDR2 FQNEAQ (reference sequence). The V end lost 4 bases, the J end lost 7 bases, and 20 bases lay between the germline ends. CDR3 sequence reads: CASSSRRGGDEQPQHF. Here the CDR3 DNA reads TGTGCCAGCAGCTCCCGTCGAGGGGGAGACGAGCAGCCCCAGCATTTT. The full variable domain, rest sourced from reference TRBV7-9 and TRBJ1-5, is DTGVSQNPRHKITKRGQNVTFRCDPISEHNRLYWYRQTLGQGPEFLTYFQNEAQLEKSRLLSDRFSAERPKGSFSTLEIQRTEQGDSAMYLCASSSRRGGDEQPQHFGDGTRLSIL.

The J gene is TRBJ2-2, the V gene TRBV5-4, with 7 bases lining up with TRBD2. Unmatched junction bases numbered 8, after V lost 4 bases and J lost 2 bases. CDR3 length: 16 amino acids. Germline CDR1 is SGHNT and CDR2 is YYREEE (reference sequence). The CDR3 sequence: CASSQRAGPNTGELFF. CDR3 in DNA: TGTGCCAGCAGCCAACGAGCGGGGCCAAACACCGGGGAGCTGTTTTTT.